This T cell receptor beta chain was recorded in a study of blood T cell repertoires in COVID-19. The CDR3 contains 13 residues. V was pared by 9 bases and J by 0 bases, with 11 bases between. Germline assignment: CDR1 MRHNA and CDR2 SNTAGT. Enrollees, roughly 18 to 89 years old, lived in 24 US areas. Within 2 weeks before study entry, exposed participants met a COVID-19 case. Libraries were prepared by immunoSEQ multiplex PCR; TCRdb keeps only in-frame clonotypes and omits some of them. In the table there are 200,000 to 250,000 clones, 90% of which are singletons. The sample holds one count of this clone.

Sequences were obtained from PBMCs or T cells enriched from blood (not recorded which). The receptor was derived from a man aged 30-40 years who had been exposed to COVID-19. The V gene is TRBV6-4, the J gene TRBJ1-1; weak D call: TRBD1 (5 bases). DNA for the CDR3: TGTGCCAGTCGACAGCAGATGAACACTGAAGCTTTCTTT. Translating it yields CASRQQMNTEAFF.